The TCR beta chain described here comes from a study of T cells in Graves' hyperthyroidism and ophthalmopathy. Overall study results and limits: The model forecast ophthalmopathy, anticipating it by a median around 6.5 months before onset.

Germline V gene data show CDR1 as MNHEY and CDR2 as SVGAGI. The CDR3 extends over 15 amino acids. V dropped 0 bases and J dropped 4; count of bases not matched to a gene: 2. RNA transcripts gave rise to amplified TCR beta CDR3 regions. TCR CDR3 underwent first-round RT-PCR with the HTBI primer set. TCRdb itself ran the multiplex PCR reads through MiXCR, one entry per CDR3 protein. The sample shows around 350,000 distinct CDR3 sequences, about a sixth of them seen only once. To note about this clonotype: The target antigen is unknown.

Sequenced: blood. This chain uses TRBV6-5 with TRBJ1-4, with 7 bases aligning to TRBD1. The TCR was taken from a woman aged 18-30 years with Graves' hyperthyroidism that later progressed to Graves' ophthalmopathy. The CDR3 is CASSYSRGRNEKLFF. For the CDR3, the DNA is TGTGCCAGCAGTTACTCAAGGGGGCGTAATGAAAAACTGTTTTTT.